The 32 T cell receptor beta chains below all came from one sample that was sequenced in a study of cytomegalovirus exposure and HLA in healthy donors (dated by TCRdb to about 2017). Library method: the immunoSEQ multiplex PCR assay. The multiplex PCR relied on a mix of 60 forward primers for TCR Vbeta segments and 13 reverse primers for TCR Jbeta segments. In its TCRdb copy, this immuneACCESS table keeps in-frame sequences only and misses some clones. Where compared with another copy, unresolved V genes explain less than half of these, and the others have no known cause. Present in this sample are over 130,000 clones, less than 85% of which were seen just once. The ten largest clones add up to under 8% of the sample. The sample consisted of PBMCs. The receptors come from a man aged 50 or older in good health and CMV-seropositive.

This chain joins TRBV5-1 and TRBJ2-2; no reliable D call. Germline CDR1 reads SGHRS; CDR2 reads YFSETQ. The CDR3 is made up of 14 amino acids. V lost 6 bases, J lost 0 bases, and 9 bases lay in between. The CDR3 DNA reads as TGCGCCAGCAAGAGTGAAGCGAACACCGGGGAGCTGTTTTTT. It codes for CASKSEANTGELFF. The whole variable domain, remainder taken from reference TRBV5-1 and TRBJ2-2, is KAGVTQTPRYLIKTRGQQVTLSCSPISGHRSVSWYQQTPGQGLQFLFEYFSETQRNKGNFPGRFSGRQFSNSRSEMNVSTLELGDSALYLCASKSEANTGELFFGEGSRLTVL.

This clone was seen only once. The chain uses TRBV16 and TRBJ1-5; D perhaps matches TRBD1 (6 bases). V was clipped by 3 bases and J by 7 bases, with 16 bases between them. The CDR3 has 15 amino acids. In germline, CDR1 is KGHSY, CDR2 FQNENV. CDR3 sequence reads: CASSQRASTGQPQHF. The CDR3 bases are TGTGCCAGCAGCCAGCGAGCCAGTACAGGGCAGCCCCAGCATTTT.

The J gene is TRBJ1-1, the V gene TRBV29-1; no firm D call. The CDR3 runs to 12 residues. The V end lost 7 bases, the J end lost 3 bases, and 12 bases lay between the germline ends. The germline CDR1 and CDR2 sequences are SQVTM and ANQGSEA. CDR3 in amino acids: CSAAGFDTEAFF. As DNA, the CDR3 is TGCAGCGCCGCCGGTTTCGACACTGAAGCTTTCTTT.

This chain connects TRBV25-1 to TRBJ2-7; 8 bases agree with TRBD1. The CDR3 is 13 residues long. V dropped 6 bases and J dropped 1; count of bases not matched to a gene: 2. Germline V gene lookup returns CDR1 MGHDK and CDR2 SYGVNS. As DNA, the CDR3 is TGTGCCAGCAGGGGACAGGATTCCTACGAGCAGTACTTC. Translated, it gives CASRGQDSYEQYF.

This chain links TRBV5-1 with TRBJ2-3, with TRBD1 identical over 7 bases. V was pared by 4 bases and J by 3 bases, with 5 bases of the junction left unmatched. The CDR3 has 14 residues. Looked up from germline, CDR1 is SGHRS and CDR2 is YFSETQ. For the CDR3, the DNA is TGCGCCAGCAGCCACAGGACAGGAACAGATACGCAGTATTTT. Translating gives CASSHRTGTDTQYF.

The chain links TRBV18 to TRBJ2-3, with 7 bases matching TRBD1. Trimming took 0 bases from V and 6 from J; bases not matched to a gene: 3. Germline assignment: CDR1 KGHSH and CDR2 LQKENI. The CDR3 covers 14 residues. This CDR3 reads CASSPPGTEDTQYF. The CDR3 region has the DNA TGTGCCAGCTCACCACCCGGGACAGAGGATACGCAGTATTTT. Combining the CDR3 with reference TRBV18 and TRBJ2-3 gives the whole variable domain NAGVMQNPRHLVRRRGQEARLRCSPMKGHSHVYWYRQLPEEGLKFMVYLQKENIIDESGMPKERFSAEFPKEGPSILRIQQVVRGDSAAYFCASSPPGTEDTQYFGPGTRLTVL.

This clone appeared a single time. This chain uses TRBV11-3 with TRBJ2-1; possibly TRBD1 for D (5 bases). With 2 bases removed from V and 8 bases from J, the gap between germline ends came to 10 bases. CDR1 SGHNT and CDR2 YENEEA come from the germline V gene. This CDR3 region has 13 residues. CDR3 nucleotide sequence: TGTGCCAGCAGCTTAAAGTCAGGGCATGAGCAGTTCTTC. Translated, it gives CASSLKSGHEQFF.

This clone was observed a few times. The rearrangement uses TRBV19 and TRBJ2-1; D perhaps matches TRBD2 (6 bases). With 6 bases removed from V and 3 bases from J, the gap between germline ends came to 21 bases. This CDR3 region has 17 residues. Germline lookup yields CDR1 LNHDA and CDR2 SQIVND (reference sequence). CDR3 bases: TGTGCCAGTAGCCTCCTTTTGGGAGGTGGTCACTACAATGAGCAGTTCTTC. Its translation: CASSLLLGGGHYNEQFF. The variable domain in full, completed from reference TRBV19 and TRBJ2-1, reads DGGITQSPKYLFRKEGQNVTLSCEQNLNHDAMYWYRQDPGQGLRLIYYSQIVNDFQKGDIAEGYSVSREKKESFPLTVTSAQKNPTAFYLCASSLLLGGGHYNEQFFGPGTRLTVL.

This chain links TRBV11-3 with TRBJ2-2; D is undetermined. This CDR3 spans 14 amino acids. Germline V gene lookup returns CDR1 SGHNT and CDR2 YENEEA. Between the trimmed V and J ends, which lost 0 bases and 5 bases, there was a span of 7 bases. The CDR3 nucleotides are TGTGCCAGCAGCTTAGACAGTTCGACCGGGGAGCTGTTTTTT. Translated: CASSLDSSTGELFF.

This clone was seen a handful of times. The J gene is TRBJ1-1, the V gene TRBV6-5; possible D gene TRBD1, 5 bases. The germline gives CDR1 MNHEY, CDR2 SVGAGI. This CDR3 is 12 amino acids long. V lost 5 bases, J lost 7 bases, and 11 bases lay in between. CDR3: CASSRGSLEAFF. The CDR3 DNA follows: TGTGCCAGCAGTCGGGGGTCACTTGAAGCTTTCTTT.

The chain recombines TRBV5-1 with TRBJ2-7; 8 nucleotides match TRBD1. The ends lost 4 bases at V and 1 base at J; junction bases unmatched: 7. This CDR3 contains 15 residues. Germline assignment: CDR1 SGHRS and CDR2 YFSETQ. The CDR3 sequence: CASSTGTGPSYEQYF. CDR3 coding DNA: TGCGCCAGCAGCACAGGGACAGGCCCATCCTACGAGCAGTACTTC.

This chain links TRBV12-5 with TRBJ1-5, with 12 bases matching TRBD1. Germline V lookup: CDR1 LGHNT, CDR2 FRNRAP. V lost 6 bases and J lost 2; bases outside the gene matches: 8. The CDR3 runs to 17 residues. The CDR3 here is CASGFRDRGHGNQPQHF. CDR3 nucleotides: TGTGCTAGTGGCTTCCGGGACAGGGGGCACGGCAATCAGCCCCAGCATTTT.

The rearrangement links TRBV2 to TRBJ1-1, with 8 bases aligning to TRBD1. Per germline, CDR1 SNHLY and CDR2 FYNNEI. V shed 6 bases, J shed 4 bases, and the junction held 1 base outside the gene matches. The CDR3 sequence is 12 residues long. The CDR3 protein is CASRTGGTEAFF. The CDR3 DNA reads TGTGCCAGCAGAACAGGGGGCACTGAAGCTTTCTTT.

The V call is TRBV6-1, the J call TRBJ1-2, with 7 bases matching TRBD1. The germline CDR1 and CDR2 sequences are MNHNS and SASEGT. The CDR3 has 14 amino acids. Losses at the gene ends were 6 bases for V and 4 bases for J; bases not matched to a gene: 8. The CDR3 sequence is CASREDRSGYGYTF. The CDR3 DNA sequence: TGTGCCAGCAGGGAGGACAGGTCTGGCTATGGCTACACCTTC.

As DNA, the CDR3 is TGTGCCAGCAGCGTAGGGTCTAGCGGGAGTCATTCCCCCGGGGAGCTGTTTTTT. Translated: CASSVGSSGSHSPGELFF. V is TRBV9 and J is TRBJ2-2, with TRBD2 matching over 10 bases. The germline gives CDR1 SGDLS, CDR2 YYNGEE. V lost 0 bases to trimming and J lost 6 bases; unmatched junction nucleotides: 11. This CDR3 has 18 residues. The full variable domain, completed using reference TRBV9 and TRBJ2-2, is DSGVTQTPKHLITATGQRVTLRCSPRSGDLSVYWYQQSLDQGLQFLIQYYNGEERAKGNILERFSAQQFPDLHSELNLSSLELGDSALYFCASSVGSSGSHSPGELFFGEGSRLTVL.

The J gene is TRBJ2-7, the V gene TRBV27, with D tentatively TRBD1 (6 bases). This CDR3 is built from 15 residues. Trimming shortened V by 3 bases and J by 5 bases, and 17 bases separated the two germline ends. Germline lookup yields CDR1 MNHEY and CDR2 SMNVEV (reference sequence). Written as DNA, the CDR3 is TGTGCCAGCAGTTTGGGGGCCGCGGGTCTTGACGAGCAGTACTTC. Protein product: CASSLGAAGLDEQYF.

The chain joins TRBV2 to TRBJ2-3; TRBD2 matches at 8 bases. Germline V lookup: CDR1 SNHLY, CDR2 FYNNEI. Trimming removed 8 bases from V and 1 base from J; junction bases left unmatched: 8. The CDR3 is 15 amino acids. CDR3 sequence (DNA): TGTGCCAGCCGGGGGGCTAGCGGGCGCACAGATACGCAGTATTTT. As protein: CASRGASGRTDTQYF.

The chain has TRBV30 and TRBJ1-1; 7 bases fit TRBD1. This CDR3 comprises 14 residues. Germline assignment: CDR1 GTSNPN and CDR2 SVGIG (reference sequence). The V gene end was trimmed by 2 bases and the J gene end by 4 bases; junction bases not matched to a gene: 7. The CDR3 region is CAWSPGQVFTEAFF. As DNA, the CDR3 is TGTGCCTGGAGTCCTGGACAGGTGTTCACTGAAGCTTTCTTT.

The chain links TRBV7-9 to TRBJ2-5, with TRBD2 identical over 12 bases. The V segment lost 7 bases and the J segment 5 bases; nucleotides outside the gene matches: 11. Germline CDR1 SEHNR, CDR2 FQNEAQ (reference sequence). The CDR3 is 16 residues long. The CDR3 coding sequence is TGTGCCAGCACCATATGGCGGACTAGCGGGACGGAGACCCAGTACTTC. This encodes CASTIWRTSGTETQYF.

The CDR3: CASSPYGGIGETQYF. In DNA, the CDR3 is TGTGCCAGCAGCCCTTATGGGGGCATCGGGGAGACCCAGTACTTC. The chain recombines TRBV7-8 with TRBJ2-5, with a weak D call TRBD1 (6 bases). CDR1 and CDR2 from the germline V gene are SGHVS and FQNEAQ. This CDR3 contains 15 residues. Trimming pared 5 bases from V and 5 bases from J, leaving 18 bases between.

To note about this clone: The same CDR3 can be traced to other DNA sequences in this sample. The CDR3 region is CASSPGLAGDNEQFF. The CDR3, as DNA: TGTGCCAGCTCACCCGGACTAGCGGGAGACAATGAGCAGTTCTTC. The rearrangement joins TRBV18 to TRBJ2-1, with TRBD2 identical over 13 bases. Germline V gene lookup returns CDR1 KGHSH and CDR2 LQKENI. Unmatched junction bases numbered 1, after V lost 3 bases and J lost 5 bases. The CDR3 has 15 amino acids.

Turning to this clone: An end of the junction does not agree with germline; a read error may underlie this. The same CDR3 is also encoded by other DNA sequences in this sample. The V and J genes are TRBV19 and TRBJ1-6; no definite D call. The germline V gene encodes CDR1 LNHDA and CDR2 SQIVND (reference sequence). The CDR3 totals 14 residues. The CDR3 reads CATGGPSYNSPLHF. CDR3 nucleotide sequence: TGCGCCACGGGCGGGCCCTCCTATAATTCACCCCTCCACTTT.

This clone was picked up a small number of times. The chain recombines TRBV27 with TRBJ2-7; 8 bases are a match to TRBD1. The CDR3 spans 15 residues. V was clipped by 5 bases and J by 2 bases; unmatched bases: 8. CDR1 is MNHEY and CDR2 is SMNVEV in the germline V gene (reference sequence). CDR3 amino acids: CASSVPGTGAYEQYF. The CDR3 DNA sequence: TGTGCCAGCAGTGTCCCCGGGACAGGTGCCTACGAGCAGTACTTC.

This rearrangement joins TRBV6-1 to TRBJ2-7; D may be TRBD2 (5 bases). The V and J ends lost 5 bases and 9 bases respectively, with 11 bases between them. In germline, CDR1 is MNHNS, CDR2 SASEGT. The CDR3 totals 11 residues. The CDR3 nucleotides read TGTGCCAGCAGTTACGGGGATTGGCAGTACTTC. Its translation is CASSYGDWQYF.

The CDR3 reads CASSLSPGSYEQYF. The CDR3, as DNA: TGTGCCAGCAGCTTGAGTCCGGGGTCCTACGAGCAGTACTTC. The rearrangement uses TRBV5-6 and TRBJ2-7, with D perhaps matching TRBD2 (5 bases). Germline-derived CDR1 and CDR2 are SGHDT and YYEEEE. Trimming shortened V by 1 base and J by 1 base, and 9 bases separated the two germline ends. The CDR3 contains 14 residues.

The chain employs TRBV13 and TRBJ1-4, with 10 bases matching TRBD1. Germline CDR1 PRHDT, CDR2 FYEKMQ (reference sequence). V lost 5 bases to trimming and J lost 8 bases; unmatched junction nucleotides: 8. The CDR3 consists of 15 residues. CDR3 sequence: CASSTRQGASEKLFF. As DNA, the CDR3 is TGTGCCAGCAGCACCCGACAGGGGGCATCAGAAAAACTGTTTTTT.

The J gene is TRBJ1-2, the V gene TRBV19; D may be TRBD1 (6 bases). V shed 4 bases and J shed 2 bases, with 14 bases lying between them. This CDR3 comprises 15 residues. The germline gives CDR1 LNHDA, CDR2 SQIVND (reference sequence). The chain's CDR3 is CASSTQGLKNYGYTF. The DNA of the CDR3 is TGTGCCAGTAGTACACAGGGTCTTAAAAACTATGGCTACACCTTC.

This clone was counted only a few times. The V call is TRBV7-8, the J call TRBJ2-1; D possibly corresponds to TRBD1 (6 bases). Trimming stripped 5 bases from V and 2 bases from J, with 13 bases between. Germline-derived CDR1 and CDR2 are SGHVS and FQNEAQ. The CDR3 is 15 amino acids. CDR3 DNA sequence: TGTGCCAGCAGCGCCTACAGGGACCCCTACAATGAGCAGTTCTTC. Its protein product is CASSAYRDPYNEQFF.

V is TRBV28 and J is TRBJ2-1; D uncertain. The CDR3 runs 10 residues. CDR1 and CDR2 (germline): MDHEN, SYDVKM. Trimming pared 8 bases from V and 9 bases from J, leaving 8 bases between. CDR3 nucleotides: TGTGCCAGCGGTCCCGGTGAGCAGTTCTTC. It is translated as CASGPGEQFF.

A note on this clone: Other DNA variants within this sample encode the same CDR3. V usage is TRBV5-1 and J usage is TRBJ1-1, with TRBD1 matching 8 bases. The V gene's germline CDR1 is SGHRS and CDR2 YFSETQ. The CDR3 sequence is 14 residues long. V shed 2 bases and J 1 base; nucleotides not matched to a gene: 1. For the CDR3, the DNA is TGCGCCAGCAGCTTAGACAGGGGGAACACTGAAGCTTTCTTT. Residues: CASSLDRGNTEAFF.

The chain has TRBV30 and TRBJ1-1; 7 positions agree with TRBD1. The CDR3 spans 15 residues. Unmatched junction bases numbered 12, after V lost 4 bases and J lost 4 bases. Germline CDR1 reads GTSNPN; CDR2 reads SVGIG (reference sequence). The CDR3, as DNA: TGTGCCTGGAACCGGAGGGGACAGTCCGGCACTGAAGCTTTCTTT. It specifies CAWNRRGQSGTEAFF.

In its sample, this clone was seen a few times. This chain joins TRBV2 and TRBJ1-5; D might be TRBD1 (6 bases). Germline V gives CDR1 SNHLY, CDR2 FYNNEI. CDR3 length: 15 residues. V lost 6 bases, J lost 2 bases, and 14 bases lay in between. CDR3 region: CASRRTGNGNQPQHF. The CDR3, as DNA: TGTGCCAGCAGGAGAACAGGGAACGGCAATCAGCCCCAGCATTTT.